This note documents a single T cell receptor beta chain sequence. Its specificity is not known. CDR1 is SEHNR, CDR2 FQNEAQ, per germline (reference sequence). The CDR3 spans 14 residues. The V gene lost 7 bases and the J gene lost 2 bases, with 11 bases spanning the gap. These data are taken from a study of CD8 T cells in ankylosing spondylitis. Study observations and caveats: Characteristic, it appeared, of ankylosing spondylitis blood was a TCR beta motif of eight highly homologous variants.

TCRdb reprocessed the 5' RACE reads via MiXCR and lists one record per CDR3 protein. The table has roughly 400,000 distinct CDR3 sequences, 20% to 25% seen once; the top ten hold approximately 16%. V and J are TRBV7-9 and TRBJ2-2, with D perhaps TRBD1 (6 bases). This receptor was obtained from a male donor with ankylosing spondylitis. Sequencing was performed on blood, either unsorted or a sorted T cell fraction (not recorded which). CDR3 in amino acids: CASTGQINTGELFF. CDR3 sequence (DNA): TGTGCCAGCACCGGACAGATAAACACCGGGGAGCTGTTTTTT. Looking up the rest from reference TRBV7-9 and TRBJ2-2 gives the full variable domain: DTGVSQNPRHKITKRGQNVTFRCDPISEHNRLYWYRQTLGQGPEFLTYFQNEAQLEKSRLLSDRFSAERPKGSFSTLEIQRTEQGDSAMYLCASTGQINTGELFFGEGSRLTVL.